The 4 T cell receptor beta chains below come from one sample, sequenced in a study of monozygotic twins with cystic fibrosis. Some clones are missing from TCRdb's copy, which holds only in-frame ones; the method was immunoSEQ multiplex PCR. The sample has approximately 33,000 clones; 84% are singletons. The sequenced sample was blood. The receptor set was obtained from a girl aged 2-10 years with cystic fibrosis.

V gene TRBV7-2 combines with J gene TRBJ2-7, with TRBD2 as a possible D gene (6 bases). V was shortened by 1 base and J by 2 bases, with 18 bases between the two germline ends. CDR1 and CDR2 (germline): SGHTA, FQGNSA. The CDR3 sequence is 17 residues long. Written as DNA, the CDR3 is TGTGCCAGCAGCTTAGGTACTCCGGGACTGGTCACCTACGAGCAGTACTTC. As protein: CASSLGTPGLVTYEQYF.

The chain is built from TRBV6-5 and TRBJ1-2; maybe TRBD1 (6 bases). Germline CDR1 is MNHEY and CDR2 is SVGAGI. V lost 3 bases, J lost 8 bases, and 13 bases lay in between. The CDR3 has 13 residues. CDR3 coding DNA: TGTGCCAGCAGTTATTACCCAGGGGACGGCTACACCTTC. Its translation: CASSYYPGDGYTF.

The chain has TRBV30 and TRBJ2-1; possible D gene TRBD2, 5 bases. The CDR3 spans 12 residues. Germline CDR1 is GTSNPN and CDR2 is SVGIG (reference sequence). Deletions cut 2 bases from V and 8 bases from J, with 10 bases between. CDR3 nucleotides: TGTGCCTGGAGTAGCGGTGGGCATGAGCAGTTCTTC. Protein: CAWSSGGHEQFF.

The rearrangement uses TRBV15 and TRBJ1-6, with TRBD1 as a possible D gene (6 bases). Germline V gene sequence: CDR1 LNHNV, CDR2 YYDKDF (reference sequence). The V and J ends lost 3 bases and 5 bases respectively, with 11 bases between them. The CDR3 loop spans 15 amino acids. The CDR3 protein is CATSRPWTDNSPLHF. In DNA, the CDR3 is TGTGCCACCAGCAGGCCATGGACAGATAATTCACCCCTCCACTTT.